This T cell receptor (beta chain) was sequenced during a study of T cells after yellow fever vaccination. Overall study results and limits: The booster response re-showed most primary clones: approximately 97% CD4, around 87% CD8. Secondary responses were weaker yet peaked faster, day 5 versus 15.

The TCR cDNA carried a universal primer site and UMIs from 5'RACE template switching. TCRdb re-derived calls from the 5' RACE reads in MiXCR, one entry per CDR3 protein. The sample has around 350,000 distinct CDR3 sequences, more than 5.5% seen once. V was pared by 6 bases and J by 4 bases, with 9 bases of the junction left unmatched. The germline V gene encodes CDR1 KGHSH and CDR2 LQKENI. The CDR3 covers 15 residues. Ten or more counts support this clonotype. Its antigen is not known. The chain recombines TRBV18 with TRBJ2-1; TRBD1 agrees at 7 bases. The sample consisted of PBMCs, taken 5 days after the yellow fever booster vaccination. The TCR comes from a man aged 25 to 40 who received the YFV17D yellow fever vaccine. The CDR3 loop reads CASSPGGYRYNEQFF. The CDR3 nucleotides are TGTGCCAGCTCCCCAGGGGGTTACCGATACAATGAGCAGTTCTTC.